The T cell receptor (beta chain) under discussion was sequenced for a study of T cells after yellow fever vaccination. Deletions cut 4 bases from V and 1 base from J, with 10 bases between. Germline loops: CDR1 MNHEY, CDR2 SVGEGT. This CDR3 region has 14 residues. The table lists this clonotype with a few counts. A single record per CDR3 protein comes from TCRdb applying MiXCR to the 5' RACE reads. The sample has around 320,000 distinct CDR3 sequences, 4% to 5.5% seen once. The J gene is TRBJ1-1, the V gene TRBV6-2 or TRBV6-3; D is ambiguous. This clonotype originated in a man between 18 and 35 years old who received the YFV17D yellow fever vaccine. This specimen was PBMCs, taken 15 days after the yellow fever booster vaccination. CDR3 DNA: TGTGCCAGCAGTTCCCCACAGCGGAACACTGAAGCTTTCTTT. Translating it yields CASSSPQRNTEAFF.